These T cell receptor beta chains were read from a single sample in a study of T cell repertoires in cytomegalovirus infection. TCRdb reprocessed the reads via MiXCR and lists one record per CDR3 protein. Of under 200,000 distinct CDR3 sequences in the sample, more than 9% are singletons; the top ten hold roughly 4.8%. What was sequenced was PBMCs. These receptors all come from a human donor in good health (CMV status not recorded). Some clones in this sample may be carry-over from other donors' samples. Each CDR3 is given with its conserved first and last residue. D genes are given only for firm matches. Rows give clone size only sometimes, using once, few, many, or a class for an expanded clone.

TRBD1 | TRBJ1-1 | TRBV29-1 | NA | CSCGQGEAFF | TGCAGCTGCGGACAGGGCGAAGCTTTCTTT
NA | TRBJ2-5 | TRBV19 | few | CASSISAGGLGETQYF | TGTGCCAGTAGTATAAGCGCCGGCGGGCTAGGAGAGACCCAGTACTTC
NA | TRBJ2-2 | TRBV19 | few | CASSRLWELFF | TGTGCCAGTAGTCGCCTATGGGAGCTGTTTTTT
NA | TRBJ2-1 | TRBV7-9 | many | CASSPFGGGLRREQFF | TGTGCCAGCAGCCCTTTCGGGGGAGGCCTTCGGAGGGAGCAGTTCTTC
NA | TRBJ2-7 | TRBV20-1 | few | CSARDTYEQYF | TGCAGTGCTAGAGACACCTACGAGCAGTACTTC
NA | TRBJ1-1 | TRBV12-3/TRBV12-4 | many | CASSLAGTEAFF | TGTGCCAGCAGTTTAGCCGGAACTGAAGCTTTCTTT
TRBD1 | TRBJ1-1 | TRBV11-2 | few | CASSYDRGVPNTEAFF | TGTGCCAGCAGCTACGACAGGGGAGTCCCGAACACTGAAGCTTTCTTT
NA | TRBJ1-1 | TRBV5-1 | NA | CASSAGQKNTEAFF | TGCGCCAGCAGCGCTGGACAGAAGAACACTGAAGCTTTCTTT
TRBD2 | TRBJ2-7 | TRBV6-2/TRBV6-3 | many | CASSGRSGGNYYEQYF | TGTGCCAGCAGTGGTCGAAGCGGGGGTAACTACTACGAGCAGTACTTC
NA | TRBJ2-1 | TRBV6-2/TRBV6-3 | few | CASSPGSNNEQFF | TGTGCCAGCAGCCCCGGGTCCAACAATGAGCAGTTCTTC
NA | TRBJ2-1 | TRBV7-8 | many | CASSLDGPYPYNEQFF | TGTGCCAGCAGCTTAGACGGGCCGTACCCCTACAATGAGCAGTTCTTC
NA | TRBJ1-2 | TRBV6-6 | few | CASSPQTGYTF | TGTGCCAGCAGTCCCCAGACCGGCTACACCTTC
TRBD1 | TRBJ1-1 | TRBV19 | many | CASSTTGALNTEAFF | TGTGCCAGTAGTACGACAGGGGCTCTGAACACTGAAGCTTTCTTT
TRBD1 | TRBJ1-1 | TRBV20-1 | many | CSASRTGIKVTEAFF | TGCAGTGCTAGCAGGACAGGCATTAAGGTTACTGAAGCTTTCTTT
TRBD2 | TRBJ2-3 | TRBV10-3 | NA | CAISESGGHTQYF | TGTGCCATCAGTGAGAGCGGGGGGCATACGCAGTATTTT
NA | TRBJ1-1 | TRBV7-9 | many | CASSRANTEAFF | TGTGCCAGCAGCCGGGCCAACACTGAAGCTTTCTTT
NA | TRBJ1-1 | TRBV20-1 | NA | CSARAAGVYTEAFF | TGCAGTGCTAGAGCCGCAGGAGTGTACACTGAAGCTTTCTTT
NA | TRBJ1-1 | TRBV7-9 | many | CASSYRWGRRTEAFF | TGTGCCAGCAGCTATCGGTGGGGGAGGAGGACTGAAGCTTTCTTT
TRBD1 | TRBJ2-5 | TRBV20-1 | many | CSARSPTGGRETQYF | TGCAGTGCTAGATCTCCGACAGGGGGCAGGGAGACCCAGTACTTC
TRBD1 | TRBJ1-2 | TRBV29-1 | NA | CSVEDRRQGNGYTF | TGCAGCGTTGAGGATCGGAGACAGGGAAACGGCTACACCTTC
NA | TRBJ1-5 | TRBV19 | few | CASSMRQGSNQPQHF | TGTGCCAGTAGTATGCGTCAGGGAAGCAATCAGCCCCAGCATTTT
TRBD2 | TRBJ2-3 | TRBV5-6 | many | CASSALRAGGPDTQYF | TGTGCCAGCAGCGCCCTACGAGCGGGGGGGCCAGATACGCAGTATTTT
NA | TRBJ1-2 | TRBV12-3/TRBV12-4 | few | CASSETEGYGYTF | TGTGCCAGCAGTGAGACGGAAGGCTATGGCTACACCTTC
TRBD2 | TRBJ2-7 | TRBV6-2/TRBV6-3 | few | CASRRPGLAGSYEQYF | TGTGCCAGCAGGCGTCCGGGACTAGCGGGATCCTACGAGCAGTACTTC
NA | TRBJ2-3 | TRBV6-2/TRBV6-3 | few | CASSYSRLLTDTQYF | TGTGCCAGCAGTTACTCCCGGCTACTCACAGATACGCAGTATTTT
NA | TRBJ1-6 | TRBV6-5 | NA | CASSYNGSPLHF | TGTGCCAGCAGTTATAACGGGTCGCCCCTCCACTTT
NA | TRBJ1-1 | TRBV28 | NA | CASSSPLGRGVEAFF | TGTGCCAGCAGTTCCCCCCTCGGCAGGGGCGTTGAAGCTTTCTTT
NA | TRBJ2-6 | TRBV2 | many | CASSAGSSGANVLTF | TGTGCCAGCAGTGCCGGGAGCTCTGGGGCCAACGTCCTGACTTTC
NA | TRBJ2-7 | TRBV27 | many | CASRFGGRYEQYF | TGTGCCAGCAGATTCGGGGGACGCTACGAGCAGTACTTC
TRBD2 | TRBJ2-1 | TRBV27 | few | CASSPVAGYNEQFF | TGTGCCAGCAGTCCCGTAGCGGGGTACAATGAGCAGTTCTTC
NA | TRBJ2-7 | TRBV6-5 | few | CASSGGQATYEQYF | TGTGCCAGCTCGGGGGGACAGGCTACCTACGAGCAGTACTTC
NA | TRBJ2-4 | TRBV6-4 | NA | CASRPQTRRAYVNIQYF | TGTGCCAGCAGGCCGCAGACCCGGAGGGCGTACGTAAACATTCAGTACTTC
TRBD2 | TRBJ2-1 | TRBV20-1 | many | CSAPTSGTEQFF | TGCAGTGCGCCAACTAGCGGGACTGAGCAGTTCTTC
NA | TRBJ2-1 | TRBV5-6 | NA | CASSLGETRLLSNEQFF | TGTGCCAGCAGCTTAGGGGAGACTAGACTTTTGTCAAATGAGCAGTTCTTC
TRBD1 | TRBJ1-4 | TRBV7-2 | many | CASSPDRFNEKLFF | TGTGCCAGCAGCCCGGACAGGTTTAATGAAAAACTGTTTTTT
NA | TRBJ2-6 | TRBV27 | many | CASSLEGRANVLTF | TGTGCCAGCAGTTTAGAGGGTCGGGCCAACGTCCTGACTTTC
NA | TRBJ2-5 | TRBV7-9 | many | CASSQDSSSGTQYF | TGTGCCAGCAGCCAAGACAGCTCAAGTGGGACCCAGTACTTC
NA | TRBJ2-1 | TRBV5-1 | many | CASSSVPGPRYNEQFF | TGCGCCAGCAGCTCCGTTCCGGGTCCCAGATACAATGAGCAGTTCTTC
NA | TRBJ1-2 | TRBV20-1 | few | CSSGPNSYGYTF | TGCAGTTCAGGCCCCAACAGCTATGGCTACACCTTC
TRBD2 | TRBJ2-7 | TRBV7-6 | many | CASSLASGGDTSYEQYF | TGTGCCAGCAGCTTAGCGTCGGGGGGTGATACAAGCTACGAGCAGTACTTC
NA | TRBJ2-7 | TRBV28 | many | CASRSVQPREQYF | TGTGCCAGCAGATCGGTTCAGCCTAGGGAGCAGTACTTC
TRBD1 | TRBJ2-5 | TRBV12-3/TRBV12-4 | many | CASSLIARGMGETQYF | TGTGCCAGCAGTTTAATCGCCAGGGGGATGGGTGAGACCCAGTACTTC
NA | TRBJ2-1 | TRBV2 | many | CASRPFDSYNEQFF | TGTGCCAGCAGGCCCTTCGATTCCTACAATGAGCAGTTCTTC
TRBD1 | TRBJ1-1 | TRBV7-2 | many | CASSKRTGAFEMNTEAFF | TGTGCCAGCAGCAAGCGGACAGGCGCCTTCGAAATGAACACTGAAGCTTTCTTT
NA | TRBJ2-1 | TRBV12-3/TRBV12-4 | many | CASSPGTASSYNEQFF | TGTGCCAGCAGTCCCGGGACGGCTAGCTCCTACAATGAGCAGTTCTTC
NA | TRBJ2-6 | TRBV4-2 | NA | CASSQSGQGRSGANVLTF | TGTGCCAGCAGCCAATCCGGGCAGGGGAGGTCTGGGGCCAACGTCCTGACTTTC
NA | TRBJ1-1 | TRBV6-1 | NA | CASSQRQFMSTEAFF | TGTGCCAGCAGCCAAAGACAGTTCATGAGCACTGAAGCTTTCTTT
NA | TRBJ2-3 | TRBV7-2 | many | CASSLEASLAGTYTQYF | TGTGCCAGCAGCTTAGAGGCCTCGTTAGCTGGAACGTATACGCAGTATTTT
NA | TRBJ2-7 | TRBV20-1 | many | CSARKGSYEQYF | TGCAGTGCTAGAAAGGGGAGTTACGAGCAGTACTTC